These T cell receptor beta chains were read from a single sample in a study of blood T cell repertoires in COVID-19. The data were produced by immunoSEQ multiplex PCR, yet TCRdb's version contains in-frame clones alone and is incomplete. The table records roughly 99,000 clones, roughly 90% of them present only once. Sequencing was done on a sample of peripheral blood. These receptors came from a man aged 40-50 years with active or convalescent COVID-19. The conserved cysteine and the conserved F or W are not part of the CDR3 here.

J gene	V gene	CDR3 length	CDR3 protein
TRBJ2-5	TRBV27	11	ASSPGTVETQY
TRBJ1-1	TRBV2	15	ASSEADLGRMGTEAF
TRBJ2-3	TRBV5-6	14	ASSLGALTSTDTQY
TRBJ1-3	TRBV4-1	14	ASSQPTGEAGNTIY
TRBJ1-2	TRBV9	12	ASSVGGGTGGYT
TRBJ1-3	TRBV9	15	ASSGGTGVAPGNTIY
TRBJ2-5	TRBV5-1	12	ASSSLGGQKTQY
TRBJ2-1	TRBV25-1	13	ASSESRTGRREQF
TRBJ2-1	TRBV5-8	11	ASSSRGGGEQF
TRBJ1-1	TRBV5-1	13	ASSSETGQNTEAF
TRBJ2-7	TRBV10-1	11	ASGDSYSYEQY
TRBJ2-6	TRBV4-3	14	ASSRDQTAGANVLT
TRBJ1-2	TRBV28	11	ASTKTGRDGYT
TRBJ2-7	TRBV7-2	14	ASRRLPTGQGYEQY
TRBJ2-1	TRBV11-1	13	ASSLEAGGFNEQF
TRBJ2-7	TRBV28	13	ASSRTGGGGHEQY
TRBJ2-7	TRBV9	13	ASSVGQSNTYEQY
TRBJ1-3	TRBV5-1	13	ASSLQGAGGNTIY
TRBJ2-7	TRBV6-5	12	ASSYDRKGYEQY
TRBJ1-2	TRBV28	12	ASTTGLERYGYT
TRBJ2-1	TRBV7-8	16	ASSYRPLAGGPYNEQF
TRBJ1-3	TRBV5-1	14	ASSLAGTDFGNTIY
TRBJ1-2	TRBV3-1/TRBV3-2	12	ASSQGQGGDGYT
TRBJ2-2	TRBV4-1	14	ASSQWGERVDGELF
TRBJ2-5	TRBV6-2/TRBV6-3	12	ASSPTQVQETQY
TRBJ2-7	TRBV18	13	ASSPQTRGSYEQY
TRBJ2-1	TRBV28	16	ASSSDWASGRARNEQF
TRBJ2-3	TRBV6-2/TRBV6-3	13	ASSYLGGITDTQY
TRBJ2-7	TRBV28	11	ASSFTSGYEQY
TRBJ1-6	TRBV7-2	12	ASSWDSDNSPLH
TRBJ2-2	TRBV6-5	12	AITDSSWGGELF
TRBJ2-1	TRBV5-1	11	ASRRGENNEQF
TRBJ1-1	TRBV30	11	ASSMGGSTEAF
TRBJ2-7	TRBV5-1	11	ASSSTNPYEQY
TRBJ1-1	TRBV20-1	13	SASGATGRDTEAF
TRBJ1-1	TRBV14	13	ASSQKTTGGTEAF
TRBJ1-2	TRBV19	12	ASSNRARGYGYT
TRBJ1-2	TRBV3-1/TRBV3-2	11	ASSRTGMVGYT
TRBJ1-1	TRBV6-6	12	ASSYTELSTEAF
TRBJ2-7	TRBV12-3/TRBV12-4	11	ASSPVGGVEQY
TRBJ1-1	TRBV7-9	11	ASSLELRTEAF
TRBJ2-5	TRBV21-1	12	ASSSRQGQETQY
TRBJ1-1	TRBV5-1	12	ASSLGGQGGRAF
TRBJ2-1	TRBV6-2/TRBV6-3	14	ASTPRGGRAYNEQF
TRBJ1-5	TRBV15	13	ATSRGGESNQPQH